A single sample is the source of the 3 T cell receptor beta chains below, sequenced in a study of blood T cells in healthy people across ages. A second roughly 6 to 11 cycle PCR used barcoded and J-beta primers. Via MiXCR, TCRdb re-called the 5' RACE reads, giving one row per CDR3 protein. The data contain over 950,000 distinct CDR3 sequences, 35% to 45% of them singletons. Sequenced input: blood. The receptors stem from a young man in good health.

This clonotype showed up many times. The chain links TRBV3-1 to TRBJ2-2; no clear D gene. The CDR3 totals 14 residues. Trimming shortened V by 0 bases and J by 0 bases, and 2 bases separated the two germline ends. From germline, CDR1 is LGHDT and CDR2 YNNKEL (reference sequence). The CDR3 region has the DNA TGTGCCAGCAGCCAAGACCCGAACACCGGGGAGCTGTTTTTT. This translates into CASSQDPNTGELFF.

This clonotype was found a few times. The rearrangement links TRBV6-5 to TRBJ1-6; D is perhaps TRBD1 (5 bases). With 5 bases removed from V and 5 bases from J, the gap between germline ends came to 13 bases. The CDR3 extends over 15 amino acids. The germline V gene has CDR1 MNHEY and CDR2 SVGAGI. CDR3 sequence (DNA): TGTGCCAGCAGTCGGGGGTTCCTGGATAATTCACCCCTCCACTTT. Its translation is CASSRGFLDNSPLHF.

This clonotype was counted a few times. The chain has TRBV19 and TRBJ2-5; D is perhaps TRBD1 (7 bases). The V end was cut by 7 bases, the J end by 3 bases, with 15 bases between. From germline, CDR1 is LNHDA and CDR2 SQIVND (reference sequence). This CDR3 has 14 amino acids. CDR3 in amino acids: CASTPGGQKETQYF. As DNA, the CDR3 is TGTGCCAGTACCCCCGGGGGACAGAAAGAGACCCAGTACTTC.